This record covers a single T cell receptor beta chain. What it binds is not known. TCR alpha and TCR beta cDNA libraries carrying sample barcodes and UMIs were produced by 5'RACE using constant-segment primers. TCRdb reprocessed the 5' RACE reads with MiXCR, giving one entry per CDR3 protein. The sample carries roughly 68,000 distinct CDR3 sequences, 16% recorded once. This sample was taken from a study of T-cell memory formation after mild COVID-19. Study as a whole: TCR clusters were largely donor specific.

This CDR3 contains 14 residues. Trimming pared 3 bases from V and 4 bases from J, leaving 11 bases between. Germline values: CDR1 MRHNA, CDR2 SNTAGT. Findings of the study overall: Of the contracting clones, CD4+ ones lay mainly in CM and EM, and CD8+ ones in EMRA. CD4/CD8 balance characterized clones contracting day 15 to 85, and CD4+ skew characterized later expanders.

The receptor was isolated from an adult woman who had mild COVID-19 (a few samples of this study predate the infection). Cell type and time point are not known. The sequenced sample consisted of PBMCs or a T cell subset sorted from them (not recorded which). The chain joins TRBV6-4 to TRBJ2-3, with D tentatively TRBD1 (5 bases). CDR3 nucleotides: TGTGCCAGCAGTGAGGGGCCTACCCCAGATACGCAGTATTTT. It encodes CASSEGPTPDTQYF.